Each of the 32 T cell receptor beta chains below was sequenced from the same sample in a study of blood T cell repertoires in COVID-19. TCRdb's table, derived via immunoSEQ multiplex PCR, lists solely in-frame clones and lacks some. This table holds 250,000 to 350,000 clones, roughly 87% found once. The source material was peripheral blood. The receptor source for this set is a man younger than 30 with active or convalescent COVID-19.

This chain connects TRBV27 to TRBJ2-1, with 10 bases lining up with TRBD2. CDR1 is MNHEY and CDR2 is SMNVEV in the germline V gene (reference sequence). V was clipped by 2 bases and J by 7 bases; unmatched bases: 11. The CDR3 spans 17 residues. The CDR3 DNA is TGTGCCAGCAGTTTAAGCCCACCAGCGGGAGGGCCAAATGAGCAGTTCTTC. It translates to CASSLSPPAGGPNEQFF.

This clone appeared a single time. CDR3 in DNA: TGCGCCAGCAGCTCGCGGGGGACCAACACCGGGGAGCTGTTTTTT. It is translated as CASSSRGTNTGELFF. The chain joins TRBV5-1 to TRBJ2-2, with 7 bases that match TRBD2. Trimming at V came to 3 bases and at J to 2 bases, leaving 4 bases not matched to a gene. The CDR3 extends over 15 amino acids. Germline V gene sequence: CDR1 SGHRS, CDR2 YFSETQ. The variable domain in full, completed from reference TRBV5-1 and TRBJ2-2, reads KAGVTQTPRYLIKTRGQQVTLSCSPISGHRSVSWYQQTPGQGLQFLFEYFSETQRNKGNFPGRFSGRQFSNSRSEMNVSTLELGDSALYLCASSSRGTNTGELFFGEGSRLTVL.

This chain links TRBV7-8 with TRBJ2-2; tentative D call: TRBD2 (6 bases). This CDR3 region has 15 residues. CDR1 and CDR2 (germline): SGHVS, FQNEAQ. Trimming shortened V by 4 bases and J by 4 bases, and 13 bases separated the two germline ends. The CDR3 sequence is CASSSVGGRTGELFF. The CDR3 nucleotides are TGTGCCAGCAGCTCCGTGGGGGGACGCACCGGGGAGCTGTTTTTT.

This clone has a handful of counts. CDR3 DNA: TGTGCCAGCAGCCAAAGTGAGGGCTGGTTTAATTCACCCCTCCACTTT. Translated: CASSQSEGWFNSPLHF. The chain employs TRBV14 and TRBJ1-6; D is unresolved. Trimming took off 2 bases at V and 6 bases at J, with 14 bases between the two ends. Germline V lookup: CDR1 SGHDN, CDR2 FVKESK. This CDR3 contains 16 residues.

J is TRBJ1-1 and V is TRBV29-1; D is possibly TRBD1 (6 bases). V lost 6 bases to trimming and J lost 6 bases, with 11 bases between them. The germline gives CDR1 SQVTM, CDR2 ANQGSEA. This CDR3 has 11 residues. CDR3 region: CSVSTGAEAFF. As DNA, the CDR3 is TGCAGCGTCTCGACAGGAGCTGAAGCTTTCTTT.

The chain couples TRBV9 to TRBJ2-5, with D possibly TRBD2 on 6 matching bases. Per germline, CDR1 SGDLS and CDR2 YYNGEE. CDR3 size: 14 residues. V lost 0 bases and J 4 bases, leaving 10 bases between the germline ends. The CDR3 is CASSVGGVAETQYF. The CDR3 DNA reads TGTGCCAGCAGCGTAGGCGGGGTGGCAGAGACCCAGTACTTC.

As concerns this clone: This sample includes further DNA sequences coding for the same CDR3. In DNA, the CDR3 is TGTGCCAGCAGCGTAGGACAGGGGGCCTACGAGCAGTACTTC. Encoded protein: CASSVGQGAYEQYF. The V and J genes are TRBV9 and TRBJ2-7; TRBD1 matches 9 bases. The CDR3 contains 14 residues. Germline V lookup: CDR1 SGDLS, CDR2 YYNGEE. V lost 0 bases and J lost 2; bases outside the gene matches: 0.

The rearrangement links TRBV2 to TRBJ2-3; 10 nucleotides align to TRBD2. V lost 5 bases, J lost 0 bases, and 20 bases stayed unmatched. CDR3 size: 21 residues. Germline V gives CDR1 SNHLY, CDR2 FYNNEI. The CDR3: CASSYSGLAESILLSTDTQYF. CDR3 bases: TGTGCCAGCAGTTATTCTGGACTAGCGGAATCAATCCTACTTAGCACAGATACGCAGTATTTT.

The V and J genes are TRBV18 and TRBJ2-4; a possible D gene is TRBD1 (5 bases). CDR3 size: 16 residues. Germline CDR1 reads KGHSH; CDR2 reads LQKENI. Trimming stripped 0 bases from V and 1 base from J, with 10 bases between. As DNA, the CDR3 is TGTGCCAGCTCACCACCGCAGGGTTGGGCCAAAAACATTCAGTACTTC. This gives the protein CASSPPQGWAKNIQYF.

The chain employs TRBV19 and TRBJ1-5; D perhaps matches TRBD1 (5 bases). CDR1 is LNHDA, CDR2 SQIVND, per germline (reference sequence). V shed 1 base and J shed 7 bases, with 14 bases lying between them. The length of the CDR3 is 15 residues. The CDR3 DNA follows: TGTGCCAGTAGTATAGGTCAGGGAATGAGGCAGCCCCAGCATTTT. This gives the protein CASSIGQGMRQPQHF.

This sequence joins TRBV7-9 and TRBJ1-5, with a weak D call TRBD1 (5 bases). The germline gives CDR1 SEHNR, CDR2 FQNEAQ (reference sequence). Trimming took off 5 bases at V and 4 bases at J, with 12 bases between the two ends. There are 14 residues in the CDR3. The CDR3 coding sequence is TGTGCCAGCAGCCAAGACAGTAGAAATCAGCCCCAGCATTTT. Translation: CASSQDSRNQPQHF.

CDR3 DNA sequence: TGCAGTGCTAGTGGTATTGGCAGGGGGACTGAAGCTTTCTTT. Its translation: CSASGIGRGTEAFF. The chain carries TRBV20-1 and TRBJ1-1; 7 bases line up with TRBD1. The CDR3 sequence is 14 residues long. Germline trimming cut 3 bases from V and 5 bases from J; bases unmatched to any gene: 9. In germline, CDR1 is DFQATT, CDR2 SNEGSKA (reference sequence).

CDR3 loop: CASSAQGVREKLFF. DNA for the CDR3: TGTGCCAGCAGTGCCCAGGGGGTTCGTGAAAAACTGTTTTTT. This chain joins TRBV2 and TRBJ1-4, with 7 nucleotides matching TRBD1. The CDR3 loop spans 14 amino acids. CDR1 is SNHLY, CDR2 FYNNEI, per germline. V was clipped by 4 bases and J by 7 bases; unmatched bases: 6.

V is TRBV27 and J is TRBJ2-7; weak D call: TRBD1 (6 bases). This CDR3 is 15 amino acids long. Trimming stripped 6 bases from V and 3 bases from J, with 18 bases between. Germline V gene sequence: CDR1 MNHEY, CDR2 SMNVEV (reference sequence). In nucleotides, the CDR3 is TGTGCCAGCAGCCCTACCCCGGGACAAAACTACGAGCAGTACTTC. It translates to CASSPTPGQNYEQYF.

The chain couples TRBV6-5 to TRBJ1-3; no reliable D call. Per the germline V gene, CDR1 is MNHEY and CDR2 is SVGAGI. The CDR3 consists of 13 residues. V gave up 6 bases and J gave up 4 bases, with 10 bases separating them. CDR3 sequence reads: CASSLDIGNTIYF. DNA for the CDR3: TGTGCCAGCAGCCTCGACATAGGAAACACCATATATTTT.

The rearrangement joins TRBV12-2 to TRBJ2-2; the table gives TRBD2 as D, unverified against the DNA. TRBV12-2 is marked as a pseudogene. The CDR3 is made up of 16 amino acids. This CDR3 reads CASRLAQRPNTGELFF. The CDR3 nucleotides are TGTGCAAGTCGCTTAGCGCAGAGGCCGAACACCGGGGAGCTGTTTTTT.

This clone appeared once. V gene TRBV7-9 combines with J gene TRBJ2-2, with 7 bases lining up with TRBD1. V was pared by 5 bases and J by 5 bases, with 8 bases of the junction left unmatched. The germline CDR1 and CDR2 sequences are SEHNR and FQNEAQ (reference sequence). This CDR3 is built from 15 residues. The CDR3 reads CASSLGTVRTGELFF. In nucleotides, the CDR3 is TGTGCCAGCAGCCTGGGGACAGTTCGTACCGGGGAGCTGTTTTTT.

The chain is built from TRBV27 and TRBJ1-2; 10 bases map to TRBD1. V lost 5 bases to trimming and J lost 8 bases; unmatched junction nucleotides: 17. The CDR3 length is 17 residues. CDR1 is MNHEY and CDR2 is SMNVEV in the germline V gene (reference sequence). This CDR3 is CASSPGTGDPYPFGYTF. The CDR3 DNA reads TGTGCCAGCAGTCCCGGGACAGGGGACCCCTACCCCTTCGGCTACACCTTC.

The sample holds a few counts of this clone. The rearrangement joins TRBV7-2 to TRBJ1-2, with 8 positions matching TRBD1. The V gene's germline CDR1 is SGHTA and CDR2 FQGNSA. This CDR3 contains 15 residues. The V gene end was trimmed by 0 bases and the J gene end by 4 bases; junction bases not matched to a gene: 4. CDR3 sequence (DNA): TGTGCCAGCAGCTTAGCACTCGGACAGGGCTATGGCTACACCTTC. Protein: CASSLALGQGYGYTF.

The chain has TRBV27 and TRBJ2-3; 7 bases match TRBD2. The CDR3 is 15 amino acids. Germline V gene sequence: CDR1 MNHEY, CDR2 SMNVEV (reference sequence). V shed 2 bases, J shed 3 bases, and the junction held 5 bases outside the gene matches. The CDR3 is CASSLSGIGTDTQYF. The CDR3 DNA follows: TGTGCCAGCAGTTTAAGCGGGATCGGGACAGATACGCAGTATTTT.

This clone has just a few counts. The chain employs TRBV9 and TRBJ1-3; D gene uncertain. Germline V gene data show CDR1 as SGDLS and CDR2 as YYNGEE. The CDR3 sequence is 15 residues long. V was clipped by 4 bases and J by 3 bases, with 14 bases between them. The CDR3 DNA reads TGTGCCAGCAGCCTTACCTCGGTTTTTGGAAACACCATATATTTT. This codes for CASSLTSVFGNTIYF.

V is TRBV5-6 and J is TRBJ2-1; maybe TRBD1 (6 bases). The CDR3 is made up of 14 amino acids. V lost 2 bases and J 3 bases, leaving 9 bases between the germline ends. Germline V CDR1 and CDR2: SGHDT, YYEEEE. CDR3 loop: CASSFGTNYNEQFF. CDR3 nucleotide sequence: TGTGCCAGCAGCTTCGGGACAAACTACAATGAGCAGTTCTTC.

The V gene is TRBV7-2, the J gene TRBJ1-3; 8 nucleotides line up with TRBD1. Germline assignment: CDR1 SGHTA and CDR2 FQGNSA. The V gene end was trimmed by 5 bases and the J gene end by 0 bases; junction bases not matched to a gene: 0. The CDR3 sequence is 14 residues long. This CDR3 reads CASSTGGSGNTIYF. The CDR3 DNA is TGTGCCAGCAGCACAGGGGGCTCTGGAAACACCATATATTTT.

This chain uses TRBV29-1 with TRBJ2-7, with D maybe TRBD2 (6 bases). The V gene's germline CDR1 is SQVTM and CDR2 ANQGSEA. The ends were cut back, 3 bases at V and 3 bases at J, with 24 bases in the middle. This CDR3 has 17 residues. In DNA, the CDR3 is TGCAGCGTTGATATTCCTGTCTTGGGAGGCTCCTACTACGAGCAGTACTTC. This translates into CSVDIPVLGGSYYEQYF.

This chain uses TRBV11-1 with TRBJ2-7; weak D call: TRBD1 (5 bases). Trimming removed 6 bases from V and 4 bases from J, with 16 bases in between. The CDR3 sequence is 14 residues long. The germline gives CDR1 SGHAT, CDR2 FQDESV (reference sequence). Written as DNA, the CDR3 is TGTGCCAGCAGAGTAAACAGGCCACCTTACGAGCAGTACTTC. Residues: CASRVNRPPYEQYF.

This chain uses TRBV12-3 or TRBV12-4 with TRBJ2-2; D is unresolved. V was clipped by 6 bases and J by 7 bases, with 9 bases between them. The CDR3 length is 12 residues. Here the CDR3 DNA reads TGTGCCAGCAGCATTAGTGTCGGGGAGCTGTTTTTT. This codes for CASSISVGELFF.

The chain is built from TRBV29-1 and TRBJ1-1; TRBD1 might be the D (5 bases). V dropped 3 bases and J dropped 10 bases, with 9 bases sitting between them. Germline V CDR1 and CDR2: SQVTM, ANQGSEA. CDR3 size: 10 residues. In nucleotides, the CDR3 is TGCAGCGTTGATGTGGGGCTAGCTTTCTTT. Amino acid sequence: CSVDVGLAFF. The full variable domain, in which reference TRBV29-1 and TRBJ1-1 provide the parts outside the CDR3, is SAVISQKPSRDICQRGTSLTIQCQVDSQVTMMFWYRQQPGQSLTLIATANQGSEATYESGFVIDKFPISRPNLTFSTLTVSNMSPEDSSIYLCSVDVGLAFFGQGTRLTVV.

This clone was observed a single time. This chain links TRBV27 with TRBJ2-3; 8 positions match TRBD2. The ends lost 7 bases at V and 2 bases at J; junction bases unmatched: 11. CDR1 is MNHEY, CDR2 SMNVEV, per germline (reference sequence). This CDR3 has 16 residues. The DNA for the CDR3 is TGTGCCAGCACTTCTCTGGCACTAGCGGACACAGATACGCAGTATTTT. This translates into CASTSLALADTDTQYF.

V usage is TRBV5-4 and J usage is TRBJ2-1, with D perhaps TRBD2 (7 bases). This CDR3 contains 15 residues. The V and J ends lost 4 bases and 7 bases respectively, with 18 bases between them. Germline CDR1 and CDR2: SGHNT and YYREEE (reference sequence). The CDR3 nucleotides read TGTGCCAGCAGCACGGGCGGGGGCACGGGTAATGAGCAGTTCTTC. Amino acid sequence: CASSTGGGTGNEQFF.

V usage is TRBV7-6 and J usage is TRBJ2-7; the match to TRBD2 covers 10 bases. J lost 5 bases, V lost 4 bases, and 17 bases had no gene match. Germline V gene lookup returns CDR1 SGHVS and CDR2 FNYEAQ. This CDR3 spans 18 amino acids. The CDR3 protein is CASSSRGASGSLFNEQYF. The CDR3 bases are TGTGCCAGCAGCTCGAGGGGTGCTAGCGGGAGTCTATTCAACGAGCAGTACTTC.

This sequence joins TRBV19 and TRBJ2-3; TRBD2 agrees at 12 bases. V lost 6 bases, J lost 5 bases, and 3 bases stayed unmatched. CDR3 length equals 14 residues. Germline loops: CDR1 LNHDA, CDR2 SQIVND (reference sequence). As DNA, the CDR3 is TGTGCCAGTAGCTTGGGACTAGCGGGAGATACGCAGTATTTT. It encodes CASSLGLAGDTQYF.

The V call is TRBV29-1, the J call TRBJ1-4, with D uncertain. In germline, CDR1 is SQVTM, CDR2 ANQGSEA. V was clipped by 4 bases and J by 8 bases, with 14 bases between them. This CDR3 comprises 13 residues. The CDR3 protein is CSVVDLFGEKLFF. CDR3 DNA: TGCAGCGTTGTCGATTTATTCGGGGAAAAACTGTTTTTT.